Below, 20 T cell receptor beta chains from the same sample are listed, as sequenced in a study of control samples from healthy donors and cancer patients. The assay was immunoSEQ multiplex PCR, and TCRdb's table has in-frame clones only and misses some. The sample holds fewer than 200,000 clones; less than 95% are singletons and the top ten take 13% to 15%. The sequencing input was PBMCs. The receptors were gathered from a man between 60 and 75 years old with colorectal cancer.

The chain combines TRBV3-1 (or the pseudogene TRBV3-2) with TRBJ2-7, with 7 bases fitting TRBD2. The V segment lost 1 base and the J segment 5 bases; nucleotides outside the gene matches: 5. Germline V gene lookup returns CDR1 LGHDT and CDR2 YNNKEL (reference sequence). This CDR3 comprises 14 residues. The CDR3 here is CASSQVVTSDEQYF. The CDR3 nucleotides are TGTGCCAGCAGCCAAGTCGTCACTAGCGACGAGCAGTACTTC.

The rearrangement joins TRBV5-5 to TRBJ2-2; 9 nucleotides agree with TRBD2. The trim removed 4 bases at V and 6 bases at J, leaving 7 bases unmatched. This CDR3 is built from 15 residues. The germline gives CDR1 SGHKS, CDR2 YYEKEE (reference sequence). CDR3 bases: TGTGCCAGCAGCGCGGGAGGGATGGCCGCCGGGGAGCTGTTTTTT. Translating it yields CASSAGGMAAGELFF.

V gene TRBV6-1 combines with J gene TRBJ1-6; D is undetermined. The CDR3 runs 16 residues. Germline CDR1 MNHNS, CDR2 SASEGT. Trimming shortened V by 1 base and J by 5 bases, and 12 bases separated the two germline ends. This CDR3 reads CASSEGSGFNNSPLHF. As DNA, the CDR3 is TGTGCCAGCAGTGAAGGATCAGGCTTCAATAATTCACCCCTCCACTTT.

Comments on this clone: Other DNA sequences in this specimen translate into the identical CDR3. This sequence joins TRBV19 and TRBJ1-5; 7 bases are shared with TRBD1. The CDR3 has 13 amino acids. V shed 3 bases, J shed 4 bases, and the junction held 0 bases outside the gene matches. The germline V gene has CDR1 LNHDA and CDR2 SQIVND (reference sequence). The CDR3 nucleotides read TGTGCCAGTAGTATGACAGGGAATCAGCCCCAGCATTTT. It translates to CASSMTGNQPQHF.

The chain has TRBV24-1 and TRBJ2-7, with 10 bases lining up with TRBD1. The trim removed 5 bases at V and 5 bases at J, leaving 5 bases unmatched. Germline V gives CDR1 KGHDR, CDR2 SFDVKD. The CDR3 runs to 14 residues. The CDR3 reads CATSGQGASDEQYF. As DNA, the CDR3 is TGTGCCACCAGTGGACAGGGGGCGAGCGACGAGCAGTACTTC.

This chain joins TRBV19 and TRBJ2-3; 7 bases map to TRBD2. Germline trimming cut 7 bases from V and 4 bases from J; bases unmatched to any gene: 11. The CDR3 totals 15 residues. CDR1 and CDR2 from the germline V gene are LNHDA and SQIVND (reference sequence). CDR3 protein: CASTKALAPADTQYF. The DNA of the CDR3 is TGTGCCAGTACCAAAGCACTAGCGCCGGCAGATACGCAGTATTTT.

The genes are TRBV7-8 and TRBJ1-3; no firm D call. V lost 1 base to trimming and J lost 2 bases, with 9 bases between them. CDR1 is SGHVS and CDR2 is FQNEAQ in the germline V gene. This CDR3 has 15 amino acids. The CDR3 coding sequence is TGTGCCAGCAGCTTAGAGGGTTCGGCTGGAAACACCATATATTTT. It codes for CASSLEGSAGNTIYF.

The chain has TRBV27 and TRBJ1-3; no firm D call. Germline V gives CDR1 MNHEY, CDR2 SMNVEV (reference sequence). The CDR3 is 15 residues long. V lost 2 bases to trimming and J lost 0 bases, with 8 bases between them. The CDR3: CASSLLGDSGNTIYF. The CDR3, as DNA: TGTGCCAGCAGTTTACTCGGGGACTCTGGAAACACCATATATTTT.

This rearrangement joins TRBV27 to TRBJ2-7; the match to TRBD1 covers 7 bases. The germline CDR1 and CDR2 sequences are MNHEY and SMNVEV (reference sequence). V lost 7 bases, J lost 1 base, and 7 bases stayed unmatched. The CDR3 contains 14 residues. As DNA, the CDR3 is TGTGCCAGCAATCACCCGGGACAGTCCTACGAGCAGTACTTC. As protein: CASNHPGQSYEQYF.

J is TRBJ2-3 and V is TRBV3-1 (or the pseudogene TRBV3-2); the match to TRBD1 covers 7 bases. Germline V gene sequence: CDR1 LGHDT, CDR2 YNNKEL (reference sequence). The CDR3 loop spans 14 amino acids. With 4 bases clipped from V and 3 bases from J, the junction kept 4 bases outside the gene matches. CDR3 nucleotides: TGTGCCAGCAGCCCGGCAGGGGGTACAGATACGCAGTATTTT. Residues: CASSPAGGTDTQYF.

The rearrangement uses TRBV5-5 and TRBJ1-1; 11 nucleotides match TRBD1. V shed 3 bases, J shed 4 bases, and the junction held 8 bases outside the gene matches. The CDR3 is 16 residues long. Germline CDR1 reads SGHKS; CDR2 reads YYEKEE (reference sequence). DNA for the CDR3: TGTGCCAGCAGCTACCATACCGGGACAGGGGGCACTGAAGCTTTCTTT. Amino acid sequence: CASSYHTGTGGTEAFF.

The chain carries TRBV6-5 and TRBJ2-7; D ambiguous. V lost 7 bases, J lost 4 bases, and 20 bases lay in between. Germline V gene sequence: CDR1 MNHEY, CDR2 SVGAGI. CDR3 length: 15 amino acids. In DNA form, the CDR3 reads TGTGCCAGCACCCCCTCCTCCAGGAACCTTTACGAGCAGTACTTC. It encodes CASTPSSRNLYEQYF.

The rearrangement joins TRBV6-5 to TRBJ1-4; D not resolved. The CDR3 runs 15 residues. Germline assignment: CDR1 MNHEY and CDR2 SVGAGI. V was trimmed by 0 bases and J by 8 bases, leaving 13 bases between them. CDR3 nucleotides: TGTGCCAGCAGTTACTCGGCGGCCCGGGGAGAAAAACTGTTTTTT. Amino acid sequence: CASSYSAARGEKLFF.

The J gene is TRBJ2-5, the V gene TRBV9; D remains ambiguous. V was clipped by 4 bases and J by 1 base, with 11 bases between them. The CDR3 totals 14 residues. The V gene's germline CDR1 is SGDLS and CDR2 YYNGEE. CDR3 nucleotide sequence: TGTGCCAGCAGCAATCTTGCTCTCCAAGAGACCCAGTACTTC. Protein sequence: CASSNLALQETQYF.

The rearrangement joins TRBV11-3 to TRBJ2-3; 10 bases agree with TRBD1. CDR1 and CDR2 (germline): SGHNT, YENEEA. The junction had 4 bases not matched to a gene; V was cut back by 5 bases and J by 2 bases. The CDR3 extends over 15 amino acids. The CDR3 loop is CASSVGQGDTDTQYF. The CDR3 bases are TGTGCCAGCAGCGTAGGACAGGGGGACACAGATACGCAGTATTTT.

This clone was found once. The gene calls are TRBV2 and TRBJ2-1; TRBD2 matches at 9 bases. Germline CDR1 and CDR2: SNHLY and FYNNEI. The V gene end was trimmed by 2 bases and the J gene end by 6 bases; junction bases not matched to a gene: 5. The CDR3 runs to 15 residues. For the CDR3, the DNA is TGTGCCAGCAGTGAACAGCGGGGGGCCCCCAATGAGCAGTTCTTC. Protein product: CASSEQRGAPNEQFF.

This CDR3 reads CASSQGTGTIYGYTF. The CDR3 DNA is TGTGCCAGCAGCCAAGGAACCGGGACAATCTATGGCTACACCTTC. This rearrangement joins TRBV3-1 (or the pseudogene TRBV3-2) to TRBJ1-2; possibly TRBD1 for D (6 bases). Germline CDR1 reads LGHDT; CDR2 reads YNNKEL (reference sequence). Trimming shortened V by 1 base and J by 4 bases, and 13 bases separated the two germline ends. The CDR3 has 15 residues.

The chain has TRBV7-9 and TRBJ2-1, with D tentatively TRBD1 or TRBD2 (5 bases each). V lost 6 bases and J lost 2, with 11 bases in between. Germline lookup yields CDR1 SEHNR and CDR2 FQNEAQ (reference sequence). The CDR3 is 14 residues long. The CDR3 reads CASSRDPPYNEQFF. The CDR3 coding sequence is TGTGCCAGCAGTCGGGACCCCCCCTACAATGAGCAGTTCTTC.

V and J are TRBV10-3 and TRBJ2-7, with TRBD2 matching 10 bases. CDR1 ENHRY and CDR2 SYGVKD come from the germline V gene. This CDR3 comprises 12 residues. V lost 11 bases to trimming and J lost 6 bases; unmatched junction nucleotides: 7. CDR3 sequence reads: CAAGTSEGEQYF. As DNA, the CDR3 is TGTGCCGCGGGGACTAGCGAGGGCGAGCAGTACTTC.

The chain joins TRBV7-8 to TRBJ2-4, with a tentative D call TRBD2 (7 bases). This CDR3 has 17 residues. Germline V gene data show CDR1 as SGHVS and CDR2 as FQNEAQ. V was shortened by 1 base and J by 0 bases, with 13 bases between the two germline ends. The chain's CDR3 is CASSLVGGAAAKNIQYF. CDR3 coding DNA: TGTGCCAGCAGCTTAGTAGGGGGGGCGGCAGCCAAAAACATTCAGTACTTC.